This TCR beta chain was retrieved from a study of response to subunit inactivated influenza vaccine. Findings and caveats of the study: Researchers suggested that each seasonal influenza vaccination recruits few new T cells.

A word on this clonotype: Its antigen is currently unknown. One end of the junction does not line up with germline, which may come from a read error.

There are 12 residues in the CDR3. Germline V gives CDR1 SGHDN, CDR2 FVKESK. Via MiXCR, TCRdb re-called the RT-PCR reads, giving one row per CDR3 protein. Here the sample spans 450,000 to 550,000 distinct CDR3 sequences, less than 30% being singletons. The rearrangement joins TRBV14 to TRBJ2-7, with D perhaps TRBD1 (6 bases). Sequencing was performed on CD4+ T cells sorted from PBMCs, taken around 5 days after vaccination. The sequence was obtained from a man in his fifties or sixties who received an inactivated influenza vaccine. The CDR3 coding sequence is TGTGCCAGCAGCCGACCGGGACATCGGTTAGACTTC. This sequence encodes CASSRPGHRLDF.